This is a list of T cell receptor beta chains from one sample in a study of blood T cell repertoires in COVID-19. Here immunoSEQ multiplex PCR was the method, and the copy in TCRdb shows in-frame clones only, minus some. The sample includes 75,000 to 85,000 clones, about 90% of them seen just once. Sequencing used peripheral blood. The receptors shown here come from a human donor in a cohort sampled during active COVID-19. Each CDR3 is given with its conserved first and last residue. The order of the fields is clone size, J gene, D gene, V gene, CDR3 DNA, CDR3 protein. The D gene is left open where the match is weak. Size is stated for part of the rows, as once, few or many counts, or as a class when the clone is expanded.

NA	TRBJ2-2	TRBD1	TRBV24-1	TGTGCCACCAGTGATTCGACAGGGGGCTACACCGGGGAGCTGTTTTTT	CATSDSTGGYTGELFF
NA	TRBJ2-7	NA	TRBV5-1	TGCGCCAGCAGCTTTGGGGCAGGGTCAGGCGAGCAGTACTTC	CASSFGAGSGEQYF
few	TRBJ2-1	TRBD2	TRBV5-1	TGCGCCAGCGCCCGTAGCGGGAGGGCTGTTGAGCAGTTCTTC	CASARSGRAVEQFF
NA	TRBJ1-5	NA	TRBV6-6	TGTGCCAGCCACGGGGGGGGGAGCAATCAGCCCCAGCATTTT	CASHGGGSNQPQHF
NA	TRBJ2-7	NA	TRBV15	TGTGCCACCAGCAGAGATAACGGGACATATCACATTGAGCAGTACTTC	CATSRDNGTYHIEQYF
few	TRBJ1-2	NA	TRBV7-9	TGTGCCAGCAGCTCAGGGTGGAGCTATGGCTACACCTTC	CASSSGWSYGYTF
NA	TRBJ1-2	NA	TRBV7-9	TGTGCCAGCAGCCCCCTGGACAGCCCTAACTATGGCTACACCTTC	CASSPLDSPNYGYTF
NA	TRBJ2-2	NA	TRBV24-1	TGTGCCACCCAGAGTACAGAGACCGGGGAGCTGTTTTTT	CATQSTETGELFF
NA	TRBJ2-5	NA	TRBV11-3	TGTGCCAGCAGCTTAAGGGACAAGCAAGAGACCCAGTACTTC	CASSLRDKQETQYF
NA	TRBJ2-2	TRBD1	TRBV5-1	TGCGCCAGCAGCCGAACGGGGACAGACCTCACCGGGGAGCTGTTTTTT	CASSRTGTDLTGELFF
NA	TRBJ2-3	NA	TRBV4-2	TGTGCCAGCAGCCGAAGGGGGGGGGTCGAGGTCACAGATACGCAGTATTTT	CASSRRGGVEVTDTQYF
NA	TRBJ2-7	NA	TRBV10-3	TGTGCCATCAGTGAGATGTTGGGGGCCTCCTACGAGCAGTACTTC	CAISEMLGASYEQYF
NA	TRBJ2-3	TRBD2	TRBV7-3	TGTGCCAGCAGCCCCCGCGGTAGCGGGGGGTCTAAGTATTTT	CASSPRGSGGSKYF
NA	TRBJ1-2	NA	TRBV7-9	TGTGCCAGCAGCCCTAACAGGGAAGGCGATGGCTACACCTTC	CASSPNREGDGYTF
NA	TRBJ1-5	NA	TRBV2	TGTGCCAGCACCATGACAGAAGATCAGCCCCAGCATTTT	CASTMTEDQPQHF
NA	TRBJ2-1	NA	TRBV7-2	TGTGCCAGCAGCTTAGCGGTGGGGCGGTACAATGAGCAGTTCTTC	CASSLAVGRYNEQFF
NA	TRBJ2-6	TRBD1	TRBV6-5	TGTGCCAGCAGTTACCGGGGACAGTCTGGGGCCAACGTCCTGACTTTC	CASSYRGQSGANVLTF
NA	TRBJ2-7	TRBD2	TRBV3-1/TRBV3-2	TGTGCCAGCAGCCTGACTAGCGGGAGGTTCTACGAGCAGTACTTC	CASSLTSGRFYEQYF
NA	TRBJ1-1	NA	TRBV6-2/TRBV6-3	TGTGCCAGCAGCAACGGACAGAGGGGGACTGAAGCTTTCTTT	CASSNGQRGTEAFF
NA	TRBJ2-7	NA	TRBV5-6	TGTGCCAGCAGCCTCCCGGGGGAATCGGACTACGAGCAGTACTTC	CASSLPGESDYEQYF
NA	TRBJ2-5	NA	TRBV11-3	TGTGCCAGCAGCTTTTACACTAGTGGCGAGACCCAGTACTTC	CASSFYTSGETQYF
NA	TRBJ1-5	NA	TRBV15	TGTGCCACCAGCAGCGATCCAGGGTATCAGCCCCAGCATTTT	CATSSDPGYQPQHF
NA	TRBJ2-1	TRBD2	TRBV4-2	TGTGCCAGCAGCCAAGAGACTAGCGGGGGCGCTTACAATGAGCAGTTCTTC	CASSQETSGGAYNEQFF
NA	TRBJ1-1	NA	TRBV25-1	TGTGCCAGCAGTGAACTTATGGGGCAGGTCACTGAAGCTTTCTTT	CASSELMGQVTEAFF
NA	TRBJ1-2	NA	TRBV9	TGTGCCAGCAGCGCCCCCGACAGTGGCTACACCTTC	CASSAPDSGYTF
NA	TRBJ2-7	NA	TRBV15	TGTGCCACCAGCAGAGAAAGACAGGAGGCGCGATACGAGCAGTACTTC	CATSRERQEARYEQYF
once	TRBJ2-3	NA	TRBV7-3	TGTGCCAGCAGCTATCTTATTGTCACAGATACGCAGTATTTT	CASSYLIVTDTQYF
once	TRBJ2-7	NA	TRBV15	TGTGCCACCAGCAGAGCCAGGGCCTACGAGCAGTACTTC	CATSRARAYEQYF
NA	TRBJ2-7	NA	TRBV6-1	TGTGCCAGCAGTGAAATGGGGCGCCTGATGAACGAGCAGTACTTC	CASSEMGRLMNEQYF
NA	TRBJ2-3	NA	TRBV7-2	TGTGCCAGCAGCTTAGTGGCGGGAAGCACAGATACGCAGTATTTT	CASSLVAGSTDTQYF
NA	TRBJ1-5	NA	TRBV28	TGTGCCAGCAGGAACCAGGGGCGCGACAATCAGCCCCAGCATTTT	CASRNQGRDNQPQHF